This T cell receptor beta chain was captured in a study of T cells after yellow fever vaccination. As for the study in general: SMART-Seq v4 Ultra Low Input served to prepare low-cell-number fractions. Study-wide results and limits: Weaker, the secondary response had a peak occurring faster, on day 5 versus 15.

By 5'RACE template switching, TCR cDNA was produced, with a universal primer site and UMIs added in the process. TCRdb analysed the 5' RACE reads with MiXCR anew, one entry per CDR3 protein. Of almost 600,000 distinct CDR3 sequences listed, roughly 14% are singletons. With regard to this clonotype: Its target is unknown.

The sequence was collected from a man between 25 and 39 years old who received the YFV17D yellow fever vaccine. This material consisted of PBMCs, taken on the day of the yellow fever booster vaccination.

CDR3 residues: CASSAGGTGEETQYF. In nucleotides, the CDR3 is TGCGCCAGCAGCGCAGGGGGGACAGGGGAAGAGACCCAGTACTTC. The gene calls are TRBV5-1 and TRBJ2-5, with 10 nucleotides matching TRBD1. The CDR3 loop spans 15 amino acids. V gave up 4 bases and J gave up 3 bases; unmatched junction bases: 6. From germline, CDR1 is SGHRS and CDR2 YFSETQ.